This T cell receptor (beta chain) came from a study of graft-versus-host responses after intestinal transplantation. Across the whole study: As for transplant type, recipients had multivisceral, liver-intestinal, or isolated intestinal grafts.

Sequencing was performed with immunoSEQ multiplex PCR; in TCRdb, only in-frame clones are kept and a portion is missing. The repertoire consists of around 88,000 clones, with 80% to 95% occurring once and the leading ten covering about 8%. For this clone: The target antigen is unknown.

From germline, CDR1 is LNHDA and CDR2 SQIVND (reference sequence). Trimming cost V 7 bases and J 5 bases, with 11 bases left between them. The CDR3 runs 12 residues. Sample: unstimulated CD8+ T cells sorted from spleen or lymph node cells, taken before transplant. This rearrangement joins TRBV19 to TRBJ1-1, with a weak D call TRBD1 (6 bases). This TCR derives from a human donor who was the organ donor for an intestinal transplant. CDR3 residues: CASTPGETEAFF. CDR3 coding DNA: TGTGCCAGTACCCCAGGGGAAACTGAAGCTTTCTTT. The full variable domain, rest sourced from reference TRBV19 and TRBJ1-1, is DGGITQSPKYLFRKEGQNVTLSCEQNLNHDAMYWYRQDPGQGLRLIYYSQIVNDFQKGDIAEGYSVSREKKESFPLTVTSAQKNPTAFYLCASTPGETEAFFGQGTRLTVV.